This TCR beta chain was retrieved from a study of human T cells and chemical hapten exposure. Time point described: patch test 1, 2 weeks after DPC sensitization. Treatment of the sample: therapeutic diphenylcyclopropenone sensitization with weekly scalp DPC. Individual cDNA molecules each carried unique molecular identifiers attached by the library. One entry per CDR3 protein results from TCRdb running MiXCR on the RACE reads. The sample yields 95,000 to 130,000 distinct CDR3 sequences, about 12% seen once. V lost 4 bases to trimming and J lost 5 bases; unmatched junction nucleotides: 2. Germline loops: CDR1 LGHNT, CDR2 FRNRAP. This CDR3 contains 13 residues.

Here the sequenced sample was whole blood, taken in connection with sensitization to the hapten diphenylcyclopropenone (DPC). The sequence derives from a woman aged 50 to 60 with alopecia areata. Some clones in this sample may be carry-over from other donors' samples. V gene TRBV12-5 combines with J gene TRBJ2-1; TRBD1 aligns across 7 bases. CDR3 coding DNA: TGTGCTAGTGGTTCAGGGGGAGACAATGAGCAGTTCTTC. Encoded protein: CASGSGGDNEQFF.